This entry is about one TCR beta chain. No antigen is known for it. The data were taken from a study of T cell responses to AZD1222 COVID-19 vaccine. On the study more broadly: Both about-4-week and about-12-week second-dose recipients were combined.

The method was immunoSEQ multiplex PCR; TCRdb's version includes in-frame clones alone and lacks a portion of them. Of over 100,000 clones listed, under 90% are singletons. The study, taken as a whole, reports: Females outnumbered males among donors, who were mostly white British; clonal diversity was possibly underestimated. Just a handful of AZD1222 recipients were seropositive at baseline.

Trimming cost V 0 bases and J 2 bases; bases outside gene matches: 10. Germline values: CDR1 SGHKS, CDR2 YYEKEE (reference sequence). The CDR3 sequence is 18 residues long. This sequence was found in an adult in good health. The genes are TRBV5-5 and TRBJ2-7, with TRBD2 matching over 11 bases. Sequences were derived from peripheral blood, sampled on day 0 of AZD1222 vaccination. CDR3 DNA sequence: TGTGCCAGCAGCTTGGGTTCGCTAGCGGGGGGTTACCCCTACGAGCAGTACTTC. Translation: CASSLGSLAGGYPYEQYF.